This T cell receptor (beta chain) was observed in a study of graft-versus-host responses after intestinal transplantation. Concerning this clone itself: Its antigen is currently unknown.

The V gene's germline CDR1 is SGHNT and CDR2 YYREEE (reference sequence). The V and J ends lost 1 base and 1 base respectively, with 10 bases between them. The CDR3 covers 15 residues. Method: immunoSEQ multiplex PCR; TCRdb's copy keeps in-frame clones and lacks some. This table has approximately 82,000 clones, roughly 91% appearing once. This sample comprised unstimulated CD8+ T cells sorted from spleen or lymph node cells, obtained before transplant. The TCR was taken from a human donor who was the organ donor for an intestinal transplant. The chain combines TRBV5-4 with TRBJ2-3, with a possible D match to TRBD2 (5 bases). The CDR3 DNA reads as TGTGCCAGCAGCTTGTCCGGGATTGGCACAGATACGCAGTATTTT. This gives the protein CASSLSGIGTDTQYF.